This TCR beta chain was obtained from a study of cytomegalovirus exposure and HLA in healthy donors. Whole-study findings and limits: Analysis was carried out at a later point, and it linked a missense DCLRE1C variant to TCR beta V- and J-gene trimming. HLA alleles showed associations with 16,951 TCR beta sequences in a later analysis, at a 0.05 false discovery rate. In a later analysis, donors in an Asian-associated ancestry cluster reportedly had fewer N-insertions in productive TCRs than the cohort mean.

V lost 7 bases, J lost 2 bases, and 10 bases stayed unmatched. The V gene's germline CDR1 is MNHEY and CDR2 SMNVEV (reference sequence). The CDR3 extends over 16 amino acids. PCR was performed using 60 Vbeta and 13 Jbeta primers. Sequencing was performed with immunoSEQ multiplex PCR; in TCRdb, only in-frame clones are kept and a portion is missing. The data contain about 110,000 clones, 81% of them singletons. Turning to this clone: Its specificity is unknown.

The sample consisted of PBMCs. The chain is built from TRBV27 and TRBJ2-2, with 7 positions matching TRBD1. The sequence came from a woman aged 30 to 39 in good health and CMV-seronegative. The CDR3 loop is CASTPSTGDNTGELFF. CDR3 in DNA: TGTGCCAGCACTCCATCTACAGGGGACAACACCGGGGAGCTGTTTTTT.